The rows below give T cell receptor beta chains drawn from one sample of a study of cytomegalovirus exposure and HLA in healthy donors. Sequenced by immunoSEQ multiplex PCR; TCRdb stores in-frame clones only, minus some. Among around 210,000 clones listed, 70% to 90% were seen once. What was sequenced was PBMCs. Source of these receptors: a girl aged 2-10 years in good health and CMV-seronegative. Each CDR3 is given with its conserved first and last residue. D genes are given only for firm matches. Rows may omit the clone size; those that give it use once, few, many or a size class.

V gene,J gene,clone size,D gene,CDR3 DNA,CDR3 protein
TRBV7-2,TRBJ2-6,.,TRBD2,TGTGTCAGCAGTTTTAGACTAGCGGGAAACTCTGGGGCCAACGTCCTGACTTTC,CVSSFRLAGNSGANVLTF
TRBV6-5,TRBJ2-3,.,.,TGTGCCAGCGGCGCGGCGCAGTATTTT,CASGAAQYF
TRBV5-1,TRBJ2-3,.,.,TGCGCCAGCAGCTTGGCCCCGACAGGCACAGATACGCAGTATTTT,CASSLAPTGTDTQYF
TRBV6-6,TRBJ2-1,.,TRBD1,TGTGCCAGCAGTTACTCGACAGGGGCCAATGAGCAGTTCTTC,CASSYSTGANEQFF
TRBV7-9,TRBJ2-7,.,.,TGTGCCAGCAGTGTAGGGGGACCTGGGCAGCAGTACTTC,CASSVGGPGQQYF
TRBV18,TRBJ2-1,once,TRBD1,TGTGCCAGCTCTCTAAATTCCGGGACAGGGGATAATGAGCAGTTCTTC,CASSLNSGTGDNEQFF
TRBV6-5,TRBJ2-7,.,.,TGTGCCAGCAGTAAGACACTGACATACGAGCAGTACTTC,CASSKTLTYEQYF
TRBV4-1,TRBJ2-1,.,TRBD2,TGCGCCAGCAGCCATGGACTCCCAGCGGGGGACAATGAGCAGTTCTTC,CASSHGLPAGDNEQFF
TRBV13,TRBJ2-1,few,TRBD2,TGTGCCAGCAGCTTCGACACAGCGGGAGCTGGTGAGCAGTTCTTC,CASSFDTAGAGEQFF
TRBV2,TRBJ2-1,once,TRBD1,TGTGCCAGCAAGTCAGGGGGTGGATATGAGCAGTTCTTC,CASKSGGGYEQFF
TRBV2,TRBJ2-1,once,TRBD2,TGTGCCAGCAGTGAACGGACTAGCGGGAAAGGTGAGCAGTTCTTC,CASSERTSGKGEQFF
TRBV5-1,TRBJ2-5,.,.,TGCGCCAGCAGCTTCTCGCTACAGGGCCAAGAGACCCAGTACTTC,CASSFSLQGQETQYF
TRBV5-1,TRBJ1-1,.,.,TGCGCCAGCTCAGGGAACACTGAAGCTTTCTTT,CASSGNTEAFF
TRBV6-4,TRBJ1-6,.,.,TGTGCCAGCAGTGACTCGTCACAGAATAATTCACCCCTCCACTTT,CASSDSSQNNSPLHF
TRBV2,TRBJ1-4,few,TRBD1,TGTGCCAGCATTCGGGACAGTAATGAAAAACTGTTTTTT,CASIRDSNEKLFF
TRBV6-1,TRBJ2-7,.,.,TGTGCCAGCAGTGAAGCCTACGGGAGCGAGCAGTACTTC,CASSEAYGSEQYF
TRBV7-9,TRBJ1-2,.,.,TGTGCCAGCAGTCCCGACAGAAACTATGGCTACACCTTC,CASSPDRNYGYTF
TRBV18,TRBJ1-1,.,TRBD1,TGTGCCAGCGCCGCTAATTGGGGGACAGAGAACACTGAAGCTTTCTTT,CASAANWGTENTEAFF
TRBV7-2,TRBJ1-1,.,.,TGTGCCAGCAGCTTCCCAGGGAACACTGAAGCTTTCTTT,CASSFPGNTEAFF
TRBV5-1,TRBJ2-7,.,.,TGCGCCAGCAGCCCCGGACAGACCGAGGTGTGGTACTTC,CASSPGQTEVWYF
TRBV15,TRBJ1-1,.,.,TGTGCCACCAGCAGAGAGCACAGGTTGAACACTGAAGCTTTCTTT,CATSREHRLNTEAFF
TRBV7-8,TRBJ1-3,.,.,TGTGCCAGCAGCTCTCAACCGGTGGGAAACACCATATATTTT,CASSSQPVGNTIYF
TRBV19,TRBJ1-1,once,.,TGTGCCAGTAGTATGCCGTCAGGGACTTGGACTGAAGCTTTCTTT,CASSMPSGTWTEAFF
TRBV29-1,TRBJ1-4,.,.,TGCAGCGTTGAAGATTGGGCAGGTGATAATGAAAAACTGTTTTTT,CSVEDWAGDNEKLFF
TRBV19,TRBJ2-2,.,.,TGTGCCAGTAGTATCTCCAGGAACACCGGGGAGCTGTTTTTT,CASSISRNTGELFF